A selection of T cell receptor beta chains follows, all from one sample in a study of blood T cell repertoires in COVID-19. Assay used: immunoSEQ multiplex PCR; TCRdb lists only in-frame clones, some missing. The sample shows a few hundred thousand clones, over 85% of them seen only once. The sequencing input was peripheral blood. These receptors all stem from a woman in her fifties or sixties with COVID-19, enrolled during active disease. Both conserved end residues are part of each CDR3. Each record gives: V gene, clone size, D gene, J gene, CDR3 protein, CDR3 DNA. D genes are given only for firm matches. Rows give clone size only sometimes, using once, few, many, or a class for an expanded clone.

>TRBV5-4|few|TRBD1|TRBJ1-4
CASSLTGGSDEKLFF
TGTGCCAGCAGCCTAACAGGGGGATCTGACGAAAAACTGTTTTTT
>TRBV19|.|.|TRBJ2-6
CASSPPGSGANVLTF
TGTGCCAGTAGTCCGCCAGGCTCTGGGGCCAACGTCCTGACTTTC
>TRBV7-3|.|TRBD2|TRBJ2-1
CASSLGGSYNEQFF
TGTGCCAGCAGCTTGGGGGGGTCGTACAATGAGCAGTTCTTC
>TRBV7-9|.|TRBD1|TRBJ1-5
CASSPPGQSSNQPQHF
TGTGCCAGCAGCCCGCCGGGACAGAGTAGCAATCAGCCCCAGCATTTT
>TRBV3-1/TRBV3-2|once|TRBD1|TRBJ2-1
CASSQMGQGVDEQFF
TGTGCCAGCAGCCAAATGGGGCAGGGGGTCGATGAGCAGTTCTTC
>TRBV28|once|.|TRBJ2-7
CASSPPGLGVAYEQYF
TGTGCCAGCAGTCCACCGGGACTGGGGGTAGCCTACGAGCAGTACTTC
>TRBV30|.|.|TRBJ2-2
CAWSVMQMVFF
TGTGCCTGGAGTGTTATGCAGATGGTGTTTTTT
>TRBV19|once|TRBD1|TRBJ2-3
CASNDRGSTDTQYF
TGTGCCAGTAACGACAGGGGCAGCACAGATACGCAGTATTTT
>TRBV6-6|.|TRBD1|TRBJ1-5
CASSPTGGAPQPQHF
TGTGCCAGCAGTCCGACAGGGGGCGCACCTCAGCCCCAGCATTTT
>TRBV6-1|.|.|TRBJ2-3
CASSEPSYTDTQYF
TGTGCCAGCAGTGAGCCTAGCTACACAGATACGCAGTATTTT
>TRBV12-3/TRBV12-4|.|.|TRBJ2-7
CASSPGVREQYF
TGTGCCAGCAGCCCAGGGGTCCGGGAGCAGTACTTC
>TRBV2|.|.|TRBJ1-6
CASSEVQGNSPLHF
TGTGCCAGCAGTGAAGTGCAGGGCAATTCACCCCTCCACTTT
>TRBV29-1|.|.|TRBJ1-4
CSVWTAEKLFF
TGCAGCGTTTGGACAGCCGAAAAACTGTTTTTT
>TRBV5-4|once|.|TRBJ1-3
CASSLTGGGNTIYF
TGTGCCAGCAGCTTGACGGGTGGAGGAAACACCATATATTTT
>TRBV6-4|.|TRBD2|TRBJ2-2
CASSDLAGDTGELFF
TGTGCCAGCAGTGACCTAGCGGGGGACACCGGGGAGCTGTTTTTT
>TRBV14|.|.|TRBJ1-1
CASSQFRGTEAFF
TGTGCCAGCAGCCAGTTCAGGGGAACTGAAGCTTTCTTT
>TRBV28|.|TRBD1|TRBJ1-6
CASSLPGGNSPLHF
TGTGCCAGCAGTTTACCAGGGGGAAATTCACCCCTCCACTTT
>TRBV29-1|.|TRBD1|TRBJ2-2
CSVGTGLSTGELFF
TGCAGCGTGGGGACAGGGCTTAGCACCGGGGAGCTGTTTTTT
>TRBV6-2/TRBV6-3|.|TRBD2|TRBJ2-7
CASSYGVGDYSYEQYF
TGTGCCAGCAGTTACGGTGTAGGGGACTACTCCTACGAGCAGTACTTC
>TRBV15|.|.|TRBJ1-2
CATSSGGDYYGYTF
TGTGCCACCAGCAGTGGGGGGGACTACTATGGCTACACCTTC
>TRBV5-4|few|.|TRBJ2-7
CASSAGGGTYEQYF
TGTGCCAGCAGCGCCGGCGGCGGCACCTACGAGCAGTACTTC
>TRBV4-2|.|TRBD1|TRBJ2-3
CASSQATGGAKDTQYF
TGTGCCAGCAGCCAAGCGACAGGGGGCGCTAAAGATACGCAGTATTTT
>TRBV27|.|.|TRBJ1-1
CASSLHLGGNTEAFF
TGTGCCAGCAGTTTACATTTGGGGGGAAACACTGAAGCTTTCTTT
>TRBV19|.|.|TRBJ1-1
CASTTPQGMGTEAFF
TGTGCCAGTACCACCCCCCAGGGAATGGGCACTGAAGCTTTCTTT
>TRBV28|.|TRBD1|TRBJ1-4
CASSFRQGARGTNEKLFF
TGTGCCAGCAGTTTCCGACAGGGGGCTAGGGGAACTAATGAAAAACTGTTTTTT
>TRBV28|.|.|TRBJ1-1
CASSLRDSINTEAFF
TGTGCCAGCAGTCTGCGCGACAGTATAAACACTGAAGCTTTCTTT
>TRBV7-2|.|.|TRBJ1-5
CASSLMSGAEQPQHF
TGTGCCAGCAGCTTAATGTCAGGGGCCGAACAGCCCCAGCATTTT
>TRBV4-2|.|.|TRBJ1-4
CASSQGHTTNEKLFF
TGTGCCAGCAGCCAAGGACACACAACTAATGAAAAACTGTTTTTT
>TRBV13|.|.|TRBJ1-4
CASSPDRRNEKLFF
TGTGCCAGCAGCCCGGACAGACGAAATGAAAAACTGTTTTTT
>TRBV6-6|.|TRBD2|TRBJ2-7
CASSAYSGGAYYEQYF
TGTGCCAGCAGTGCTTATAGCGGGGGGGCCTACTACGAGCAGTACTTC
>TRBV25-1|.|TRBD2|TRBJ2-3
CASCGTSGGGTDTQYF
TGTGCCAGCTGCGGGACTAGCGGGGGGGGCACAGATACGCAGTATTTT
>TRBV29-1|.|TRBD1|TRBJ1-1
CSVEGRVDRDTVEAFF
TGCAGCGTTGAAGGGCGGGTCGACAGGGACACCGTTGAAGCTTTCTTT